This TCR beta chain was sequenced during a study of memory CD4+ T cells and cytomegalovirus serostatus. For the study at large: Healthy Belgian adult donors included roughly ten CMV-positive and 24 CMV-negative people.

The sort gate was single viable CD3+CD4+CD8-CD45RO+ cells for memory CD4+ T cells. Donors' CMV status reflects serum IgG against pp150, pp28, p38, p52. Using immunoSEQ multiplex PCR, the repertoire was profiled, and TCRdb retains in-frame clones only, with some absent. The profile shows tens of thousands of clones, approximately 82% of them singletons. This CDR3 contains 16 residues. Germline loops: CDR1 MNHEY, CDR2 SVGAGI. V lost 0 bases to trimming and J lost 8 bases, with 19 bases between them. This chain uses TRBV6-5 with TRBJ1-2; D gene uncertain. Sequences were obtained from memory CD4+ T cells from blood. This receptor was obtained from an adult in good health and CMV-seronegative. DNA of the CDR3: TGTGCCAGCAGTTACTCGGGCTCTGGCAGGAGATTAGGCTACACCTTC. As protein: CASSYSGSGRRLGYTF.